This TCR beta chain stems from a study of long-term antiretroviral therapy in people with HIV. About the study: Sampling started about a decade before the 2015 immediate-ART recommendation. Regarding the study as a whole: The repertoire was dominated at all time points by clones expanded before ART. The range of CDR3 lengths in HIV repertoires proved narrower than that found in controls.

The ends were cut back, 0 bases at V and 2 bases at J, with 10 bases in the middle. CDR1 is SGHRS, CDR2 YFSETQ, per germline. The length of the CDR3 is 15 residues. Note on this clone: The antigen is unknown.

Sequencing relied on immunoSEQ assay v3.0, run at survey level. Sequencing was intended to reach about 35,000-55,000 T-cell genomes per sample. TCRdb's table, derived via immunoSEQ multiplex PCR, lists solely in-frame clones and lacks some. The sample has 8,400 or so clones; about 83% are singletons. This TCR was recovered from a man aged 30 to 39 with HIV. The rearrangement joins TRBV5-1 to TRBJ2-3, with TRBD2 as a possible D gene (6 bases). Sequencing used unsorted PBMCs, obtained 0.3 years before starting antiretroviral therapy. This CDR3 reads CASSLASGYTDTQYF. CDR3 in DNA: TGCGCCAGCAGCTTGGCCAGCGGGTACACAGATACGCAGTATTTT.